This T cell receptor beta chain is drawn from a study of cytomegalovirus exposure and HLA in healthy donors. Study information: Early release data held 75 million to 100 million unique TCRs from HLA-typed donors.

A remark on this clone: Its cognate antigen is unknown.

The PCR used 60 Vbeta and 13 Jbeta primers. Data came from immunoSEQ multiplex PCR; TCRdb stores just in-frame clones and leaves some out. The repertoire holds 140,000 to 150,000 clones, with roughly 80% as singletons. Healthy donors of bone marrow made up the group. The V and J ends lost 6 bases and 1 base respectively, with 12 bases between them. This CDR3 is 14 amino acids long. Germline-derived CDR1 and CDR2 are MNHNS and SASEGT. Study-level points and caveats: Reported results showed that the classifier diagnosed cytomegalovirus status with high specificity and sensitivity. Later, TCR association rates were found to vary by HLA locus, highest for DRB1 and lowest for HLA-C.

The rearrangement links TRBV6-1 to TRBJ1-1, with D perhaps matching TRBD1 (6 bases). Sequenced material: PBMCs. The receptor was isolated from a female donor in good health and CMV-seronegative. The CDR3 reads CASSPTGKNTEAFF. The CDR3 coding sequence is TGTGCCAGCAGCCCGACAGGAAAGAACACTGAAGCTTTCTTT.